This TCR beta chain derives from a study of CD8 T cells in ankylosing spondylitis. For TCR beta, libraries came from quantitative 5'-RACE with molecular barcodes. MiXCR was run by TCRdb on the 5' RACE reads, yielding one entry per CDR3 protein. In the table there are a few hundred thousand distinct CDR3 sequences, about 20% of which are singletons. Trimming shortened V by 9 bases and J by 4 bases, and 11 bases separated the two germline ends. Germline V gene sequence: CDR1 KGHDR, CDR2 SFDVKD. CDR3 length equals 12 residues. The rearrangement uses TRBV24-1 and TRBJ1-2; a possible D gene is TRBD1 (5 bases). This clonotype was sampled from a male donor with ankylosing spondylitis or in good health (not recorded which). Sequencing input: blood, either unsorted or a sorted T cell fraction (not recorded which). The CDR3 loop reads CATSSGGYGYTF. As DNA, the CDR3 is TGTGCCACCTCATCCGGGGGCTATGGCTACACCTTC.